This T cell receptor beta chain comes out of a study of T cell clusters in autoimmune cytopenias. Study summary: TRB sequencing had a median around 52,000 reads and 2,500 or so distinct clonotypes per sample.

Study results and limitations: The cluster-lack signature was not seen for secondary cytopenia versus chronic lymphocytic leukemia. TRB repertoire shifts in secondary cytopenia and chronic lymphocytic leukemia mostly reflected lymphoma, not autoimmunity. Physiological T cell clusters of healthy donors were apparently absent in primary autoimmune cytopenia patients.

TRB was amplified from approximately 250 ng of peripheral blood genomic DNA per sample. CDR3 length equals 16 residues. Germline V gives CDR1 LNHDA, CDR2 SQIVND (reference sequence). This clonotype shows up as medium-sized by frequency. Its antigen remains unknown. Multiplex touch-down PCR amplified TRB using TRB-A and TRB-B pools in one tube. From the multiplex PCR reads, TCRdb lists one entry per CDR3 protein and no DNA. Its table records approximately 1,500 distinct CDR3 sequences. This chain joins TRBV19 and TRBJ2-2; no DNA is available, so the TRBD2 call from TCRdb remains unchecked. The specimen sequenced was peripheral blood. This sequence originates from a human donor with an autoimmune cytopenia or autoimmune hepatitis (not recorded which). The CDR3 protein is CASSIASGGDTGELFF.